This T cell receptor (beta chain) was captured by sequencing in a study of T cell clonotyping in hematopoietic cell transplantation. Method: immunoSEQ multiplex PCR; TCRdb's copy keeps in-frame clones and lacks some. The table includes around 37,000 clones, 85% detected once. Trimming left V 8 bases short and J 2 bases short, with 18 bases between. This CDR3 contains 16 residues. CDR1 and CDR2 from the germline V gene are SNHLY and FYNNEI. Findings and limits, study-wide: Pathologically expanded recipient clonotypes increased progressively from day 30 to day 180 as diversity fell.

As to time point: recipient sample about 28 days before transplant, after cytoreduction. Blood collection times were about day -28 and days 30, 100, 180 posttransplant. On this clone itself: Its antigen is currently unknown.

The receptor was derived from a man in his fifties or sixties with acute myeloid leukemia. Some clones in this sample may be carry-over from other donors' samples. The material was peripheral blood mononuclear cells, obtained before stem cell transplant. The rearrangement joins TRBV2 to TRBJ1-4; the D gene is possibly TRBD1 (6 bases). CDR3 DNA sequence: TGTGCCAGCCGGAGGTTGGGGGCAGCGACTAATGAAAAACTGTTTTTT. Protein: CASRRLGAATNEKLFF.